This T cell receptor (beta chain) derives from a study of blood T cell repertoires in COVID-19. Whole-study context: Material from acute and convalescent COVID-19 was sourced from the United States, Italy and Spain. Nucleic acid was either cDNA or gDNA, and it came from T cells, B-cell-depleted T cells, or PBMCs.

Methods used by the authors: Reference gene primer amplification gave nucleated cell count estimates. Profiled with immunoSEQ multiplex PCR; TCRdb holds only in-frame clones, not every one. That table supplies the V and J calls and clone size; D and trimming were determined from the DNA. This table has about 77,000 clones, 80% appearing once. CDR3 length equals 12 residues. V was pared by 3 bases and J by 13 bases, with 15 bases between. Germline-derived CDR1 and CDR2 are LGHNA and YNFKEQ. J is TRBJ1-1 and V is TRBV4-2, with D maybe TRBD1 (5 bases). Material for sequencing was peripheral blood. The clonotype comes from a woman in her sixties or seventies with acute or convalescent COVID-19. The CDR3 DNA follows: TGTGCCAGCAGCCAGTGGGGGGACGCTGGTTTCTTT. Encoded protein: CASSQWGDAGFF.